These T cell receptor beta chains were read from a single sample in a study of CD8 T cells in Susac syndrome. TCRdb re-called the immunoSEQ multiplex PCR reads through MiXCR, storing one row per CDR3 protein. The data hold about 430,000 distinct CDR3 sequences, with approximately 85% observed a single time. The sequenced sample consisted of CD8+ T cells from PBMCs. These receptors were obtained from a human donor with multiple sclerosis. Both conserved end residues are part of each CDR3. Each record gives: D gene, V gene, clone size, J gene, CDR3 DNA, CDR3 protein. D genes are given only for firm matches. The size field is filled for only some rows; it gives once, few, many or a size class.

NA	TRBV4-1	once	TRBJ2-5	TGCGCCAGCGACGGAGGCAACCAAGAGACCCAGTACTTC	CASDGGNQETQYF
NA	TRBV7-6	NA	TRBJ2-5	TGTGCCAGCAGCTTGGGAGGCGGGTCGGAGACCCAGTACTTC	CASSLGGGSETQYF
NA	TRBV29-1	NA	TRBJ1-2	TGCAGCGTTGACCCATCAGGAGGGGTCTATGGCTACACCTTC	CSVDPSGGVYGYTF
TRBD1	TRBV5-1	few	TRBJ2-7	TGCGCCAGCAGCTTCGGGTTACAATCGGGACAGTCCTACGAGCAGTACTTC	CASSFGLQSGQSYEQYF
NA	TRBV4-1	NA	TRBJ2-7	TGCGCCAGCAGCCAAGAACGATTCTACGAGCAGTACTTC	CASSQERFYEQYF
NA	TRBV5-1	NA	TRBJ1-6	TGCGCCAGCAGCTCCCTAGGATTATCTTATAATTCACCCCTCCACTTT	CASSSLGLSYNSPLHF
TRBD2	TRBV20-1	NA	TRBJ2-1	TGCAGTGCTAGAGATCCCAGCGGGGTATTCAATGAGCAGTTCTTC	CSARDPSGVFNEQFF
NA	TRBV11-2	few	TRBJ2-2	TGTGCCAGCAGCCCGGGGCAGGGTATCGGGGAGCTGTTTTTT	CASSPGQGIGELFF
NA	TRBV13	once	TRBJ1-2	TGTGCCAGCAGCTTGGAGCTCTATGGCTACACCTTC	CASSLELYGYTF
NA	TRBV7-9	NA	TRBJ2-7	TGTGCCAGCAGCTCGTCTGCAGCTTTCTACGAGCAGTACTTC	CASSSSAAFYEQYF
TRBD2	TRBV6-5	NA	TRBJ2-7	TGTGCCAGCAGTAACAATTCACCGGGACTAGCGGGAGTTCCATTCTACGAGCAGTACTTC	CASSNNSPGLAGVPFYEQYF
NA	TRBV3-1	NA	TRBJ2-5	TGTGCCAGCAGCCATGGACGGAGGGACGTAGAGACCCAGTACTTC	CASSHGRRDVETQYF
TRBD2	TRBV11-2	NA	TRBJ2-1	TGTGCCAGCAGCAAACCACTAGCGAGAGGTTACAATGAGCAGTTCTTC	CASSKPLARGYNEQFF
NA	TRBV6-5	NA	TRBJ2-7	TGTGCCAGCAGTCCAAGGCCGTCCCGGGGCGAGCAGTACTTC	CASSPRPSRGEQYF
NA	TRBV27	NA	TRBJ2-5	TGTGCCAGCAGTTGGCTTGGACAGAGCCAGTACCAAGAGACCCAGTACTTC	CASSWLGQSQYQETQYF
NA	TRBV6-2/TRBV6-3	NA	TRBJ1-1	TGTGCCAGCAGTTACTCGAACAGGGCAATGAACACTGAAGCTTTCTTT	CASSYSNRAMNTEAFF
NA	TRBV7-2	few	TRBJ2-5	TGTGCCAGCAGCTCCGGGGTTTACCAAGAGACCCAGTACTTC	CASSSGVYQETQYF
NA	TRBV6-5	NA	TRBJ2-3	TGTGCCAGCAGTTACTCTCAGGACCCCCCGGCAGATACGCAGTATTTT	CASSYSQDPPADTQYF
NA	TRBV4-2	once	TRBJ1-6	TGTGCCAGCAGCCAAGTGAGTGCAGGGGCGGGTTCACCCCTCCACTTT	CASSQVSAGAGSPLHF
NA	TRBV21-1	NA	TRBJ2-7	TGTGCCAGCAGTAAAGTAGGGACAGGGGGCCTCTCCTACGAGCAGTACTTC	CASSKVGTGGLSYEQYF
NA	TRBV12-3/TRBV12-4	NA	TRBJ2-3	TGTGCCAGCAGCACAGAAAGGGATACGCAGTATTTT	CASSTERDTQYF
TRBD1	TRBV12-3/TRBV12-4	NA	TRBJ1-2	TGTGCCAGCAGTTTTTATCCCGAAGGGACAGGCCTTACCTATGGCTACACCTTC	CASSFYPEGTGLTYGYTF
NA	TRBV27	once	TRBJ2-6	TGTGCCAGCAGTGAGTTTTCGACTGCGGGGGCCAACGTCCTGACTTTC	CASSEFSTAGANVLTF